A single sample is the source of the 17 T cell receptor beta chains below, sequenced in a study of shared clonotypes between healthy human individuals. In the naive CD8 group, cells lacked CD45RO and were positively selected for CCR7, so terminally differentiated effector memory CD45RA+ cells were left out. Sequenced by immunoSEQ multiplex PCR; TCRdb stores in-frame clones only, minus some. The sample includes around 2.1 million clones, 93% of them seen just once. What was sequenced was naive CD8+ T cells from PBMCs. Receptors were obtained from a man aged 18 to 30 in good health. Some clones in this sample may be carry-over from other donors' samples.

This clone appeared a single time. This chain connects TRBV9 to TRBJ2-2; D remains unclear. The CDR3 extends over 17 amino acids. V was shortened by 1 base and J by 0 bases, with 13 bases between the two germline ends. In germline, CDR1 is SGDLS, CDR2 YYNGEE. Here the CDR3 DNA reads TGTGCCAGCAGCGTACACCCTTCGCTAGCGAACACCGGGGAGCTGTTTTTT. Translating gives CASSVHPSLANTGELFF.

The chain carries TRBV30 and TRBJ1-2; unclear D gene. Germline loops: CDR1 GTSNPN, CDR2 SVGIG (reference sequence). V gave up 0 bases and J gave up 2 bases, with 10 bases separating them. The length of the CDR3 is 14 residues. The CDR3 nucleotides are TGTGCCTGGAGTGTCCCCAGGAGGAACTATGGCTACACCTTC. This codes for CAWSVPRRNYGYTF.

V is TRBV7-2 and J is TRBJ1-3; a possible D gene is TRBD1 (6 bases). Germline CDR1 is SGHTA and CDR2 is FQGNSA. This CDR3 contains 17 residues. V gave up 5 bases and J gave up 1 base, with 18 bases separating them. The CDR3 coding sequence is TGTGCCAGCAGCACCGACGACAGGATTTATTCTGGAAACACCATATATTTT. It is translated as CASSTDDRIYSGNTIYF.

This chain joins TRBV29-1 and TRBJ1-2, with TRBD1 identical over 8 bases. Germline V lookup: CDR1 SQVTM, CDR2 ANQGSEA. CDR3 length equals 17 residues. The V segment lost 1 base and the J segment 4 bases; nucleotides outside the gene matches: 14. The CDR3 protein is CSVEGTGKPRSFYGYTF. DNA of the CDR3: TGCAGCGTTGAAGGGACAGGGAAGCCCAGATCATTCTATGGCTACACCTTC. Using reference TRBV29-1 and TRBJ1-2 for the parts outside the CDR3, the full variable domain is SAVISQKPSRDICQRGTSLTIQCQVDSQVTMMFWYRQQPGQSLTLIATANQGSEATYESGFVIDKFPISRPNLTFSTLTVSNMSPEDSSIYLCSVEGTGKPRSFYGYTFGSGTRLTVV.

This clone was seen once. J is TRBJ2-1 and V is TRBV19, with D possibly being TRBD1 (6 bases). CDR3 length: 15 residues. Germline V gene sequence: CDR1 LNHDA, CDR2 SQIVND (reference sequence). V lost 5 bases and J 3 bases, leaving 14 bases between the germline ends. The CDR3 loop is CASSLGAGSYNEQFF. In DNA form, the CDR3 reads TGTGCCAGTAGTTTGGGGGCAGGGAGCTACAATGAGCAGTTCTTC.

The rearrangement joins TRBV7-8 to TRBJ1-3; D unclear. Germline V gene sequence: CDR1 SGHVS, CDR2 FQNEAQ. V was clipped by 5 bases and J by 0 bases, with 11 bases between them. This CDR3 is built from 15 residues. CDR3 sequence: CASSPLAHSGNTIYF. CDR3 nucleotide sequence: TGTGCCAGCAGCCCCCTTGCTCACTCTGGAAACACCATATATTTT.

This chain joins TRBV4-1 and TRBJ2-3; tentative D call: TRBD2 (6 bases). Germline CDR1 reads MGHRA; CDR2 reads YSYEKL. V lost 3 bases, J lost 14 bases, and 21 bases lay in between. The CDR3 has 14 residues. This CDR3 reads CASSHGQAGPMVYF. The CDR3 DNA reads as TGCGCCAGCAGCCACGGGCAAGCGGGTCCAATGGTGTATTTT.

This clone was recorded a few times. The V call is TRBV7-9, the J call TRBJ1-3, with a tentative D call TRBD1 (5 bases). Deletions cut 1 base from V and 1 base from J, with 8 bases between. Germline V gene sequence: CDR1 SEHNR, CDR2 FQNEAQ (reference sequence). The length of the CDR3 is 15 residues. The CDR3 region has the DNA TGTGCCAGCAGCTTAGAACAGGAATCTGGAAACACCATATATTTT. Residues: CASSLEQESGNTIYF.

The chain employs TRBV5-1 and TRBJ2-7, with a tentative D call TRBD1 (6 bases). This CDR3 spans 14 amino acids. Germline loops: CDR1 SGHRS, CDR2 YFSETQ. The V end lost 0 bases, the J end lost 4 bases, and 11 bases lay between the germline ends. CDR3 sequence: CASSLERGYYEQYF. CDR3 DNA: TGCGCCAGCAGCTTGGAAAGGGGGTATTACGAGCAGTACTTC. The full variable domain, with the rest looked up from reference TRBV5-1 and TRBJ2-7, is KAGVTQTPRYLIKTRGQQVTLSCSPISGHRSVSWYQQTPGQGLQFLFEYFSETQRNKGNFPGRFSGRQFSNSRSEMNVSTLELGDSALYLCASSLERGYYEQYFGPGTRLTVT.

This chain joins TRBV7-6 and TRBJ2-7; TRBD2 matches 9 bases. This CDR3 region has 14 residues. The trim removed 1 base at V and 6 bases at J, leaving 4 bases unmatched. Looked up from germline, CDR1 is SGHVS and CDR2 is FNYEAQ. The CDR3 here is CASSLDGTSFEQYF. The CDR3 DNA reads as TGTGCCAGCAGCTTAGACGGGACTAGCTTCGAGCAGTACTTC.

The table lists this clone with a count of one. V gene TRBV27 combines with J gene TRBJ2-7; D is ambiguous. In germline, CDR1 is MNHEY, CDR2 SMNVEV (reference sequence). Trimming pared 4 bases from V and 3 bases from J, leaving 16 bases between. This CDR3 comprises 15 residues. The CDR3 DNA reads TGTGCCAGCAGTTCTACGACACGCGGCTACTACGAGCAGTACTTC. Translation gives CASSSTTRGYYEQYF.

CDR3 coding DNA: TGTGCCAGCAGCTTGGGGGACGGCAATGAGCAGTTCTTC. Translating gives CASSLGDGNEQFF. This sequence joins TRBV5-6 and TRBJ2-1; the D gene could be TRBD1 or TRBD2 (5 bases each). Trimming took 0 bases from V and 6 from J, leaving 7 bases between them. The CDR3 consists of 13 residues. CDR1 and CDR2 (germline): SGHDT, YYEEEE.

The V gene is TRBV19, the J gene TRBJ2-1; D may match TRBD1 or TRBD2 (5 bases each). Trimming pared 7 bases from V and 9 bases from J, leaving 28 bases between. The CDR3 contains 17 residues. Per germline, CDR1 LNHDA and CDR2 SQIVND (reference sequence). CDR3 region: CASTPYGASRKGGEQFF. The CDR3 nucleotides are TGTGCCAGTACCCCGTACGGGGCCTCGAGGAAGGGTGGTGAGCAGTTCTTC.

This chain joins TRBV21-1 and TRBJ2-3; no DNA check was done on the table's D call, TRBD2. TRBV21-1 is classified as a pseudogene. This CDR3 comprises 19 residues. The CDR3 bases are TGTGCCATACCACCGGGGGAGGATTTTGGACCCCCCAACACAGATACGCAGTATTTT. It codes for CAIPPGEDFGPPNTDTQYF.

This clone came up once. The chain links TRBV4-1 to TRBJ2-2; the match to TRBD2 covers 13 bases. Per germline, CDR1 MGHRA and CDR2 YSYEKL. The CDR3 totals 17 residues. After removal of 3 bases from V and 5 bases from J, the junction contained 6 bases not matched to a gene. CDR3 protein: CASSQTRTSGGTGELFF. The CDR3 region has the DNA TGCGCCAGCAGCCAGACCAGGACTAGCGGGGGAACCGGGGAGCTGTTTTTT.

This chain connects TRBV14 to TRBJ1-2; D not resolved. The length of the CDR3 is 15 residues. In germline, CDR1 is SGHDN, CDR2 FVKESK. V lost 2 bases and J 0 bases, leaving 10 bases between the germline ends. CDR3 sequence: CASSQTGMTNYGYTF. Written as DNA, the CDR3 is TGTGCCAGCAGCCAAACGGGAATGACTAACTATGGCTACACCTTC.

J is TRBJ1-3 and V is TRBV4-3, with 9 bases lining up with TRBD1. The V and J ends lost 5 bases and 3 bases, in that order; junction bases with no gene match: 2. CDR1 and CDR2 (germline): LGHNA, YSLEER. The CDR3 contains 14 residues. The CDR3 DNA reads TGCGCCAGCAGCTACAGGGGGCATGGAAACACCATATATTTT. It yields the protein CASSYRGHGNTIYF.